The clone carrying this TCR beta chain has more than one count but fewer than ten. The antigen remains undetermined. The sample comes from a study of T-cell reconstitution after alpha-beta-depleted transplantation in children. Study observations and caveats: From surviving recipient T cells and thymic progenitors came the high day-60 TCRbeta diversity observed in some patients. By about two months after transplant, alpha-beta T cells reportedly arose from several hundred graft clones that had expanded.

The V gene lost 5 bases and the J gene lost 2 bases, with 19 bases spanning the gap. The CDR3 totals 16 residues. CDR1 and CDR2 from the germline V gene are SEHNR and FQNEAQ (reference sequence). Preparation of the TCRbeta library involved a method that used unique molecular identifiers. TCRdb re-called the PCR reads with MiXCR, one entry per CDR3 protein. The profile shows 450,000 to 600,000 distinct CDR3 sequences, 10% to 15% of them singletons. V gene TRBV7-9 combines with J gene TRBJ2-7, with D possibly TRBD1 on 6 matching bases. This sample comprised PBMCs, mostly from graft donor cells, obtained 360 days after TCRalphabeta/CD19-depleted stem cell transplant. The TCR was taken from a male patient between 10 and 17 years old who had a stem cell transplant for acute myeloid leukemia, so the T cells may come from the graft donor. CDR3 sequence (DNA): TGTGCCAGCAGCACGAAGACAGGAGTACAAGCCTACGAGCAGTACTTC. This translates into CASSTKTGVQAYEQYF.